The source of this T cell receptor (beta chain) is a study of CD4 and CD8 cells across lung adenocarcinoma regions. Trimming stripped 5 bases from V and 11 bases from J, with 23 bases between. The CDR3 is made up of 15 amino acids. The V gene's germline CDR1 is MNHEY and CDR2 SVGAGI. TCRdb itself ran the PCR reads through MiXCR, one entry per CDR3 protein. The sample lists fewer than 11,000 distinct CDR3 sequences; approximately 46% were seen once. The sequenced sample was CD8+ T cells from the margin of a lung tumor. V is TRBV6-5 and J is TRBJ2-3; D not resolved. The receptor was derived from a male donor with lung adenocarcinoma. The CD4 and CD8 labels of this study may be unreliable. This chain's CDR3 is CASSTSGVSSNKQYF. The DNA for the CDR3 is TGTGCCAGCAGTACCTCGGGTGTGAGCTCAAATAAGCAGTATTTT.